This T cell receptor beta chain was documented in a study of cytomegalovirus exposure and HLA in healthy donors. Study findings and constraints: Sequencing likely generated an artifact that appeared as a cluster of highly shared sequence variants. Specificity for CMV antigens was confirmed in vitro for a few of the CMV-associated chains. According to an earlier analysis, most TCR beta V segments yielded productive rearrangements about 90% or about 30% of the time.

It was with 60 Vbeta and 13 Jbeta primers that the PCR ran. The assay was immunoSEQ multiplex PCR, and TCRdb's table has in-frame clones only and misses some. The profile shows about 180,000 clones, under 80% of them singletons. Unmatched junction bases numbered 1, after V lost 3 bases and J lost 3 bases. The CDR3 contains 14 residues. Per germline, CDR1 LNHDA and CDR2 SQIVND (reference sequence). In regard to this clone: The antigen is undetermined.

The chain joins TRBV19 to TRBJ1-2; 10 nucleotides agree with TRBD1. Sequences were obtained from PBMCs. This sequence originates from a woman aged 45-60 years in good health and CMV-seropositive. CDR3 DNA: TGTGCCAGTAGTATGGGGACAGGGGACTATGGCTACACCTTC. The encoded protein is CASSMGTGDYGYTF.